This T cell receptor beta chain was retrieved from a study of radiotherapy plus CTLA-4 blockade in lung cancer. The CDR3 runs to 14 residues. The V end was cut by 2 bases, the J end by 4 bases, with 12 bases between. The germline V gene has CDR1 SGHRS and CDR2 YFSETQ. TCRdb's copy holds only in-frame clones and misses some; the assay was immunoSEQ multiplex PCR. The sample lists 24,000 or so clones; around 70% were seen once. The receptor was isolated from a human donor with non-small cell lung cancer who had stable disease on radiotherapy plus ipilimumab. The material was peripheral blood, obtained from a patient treated with radiotherapy plus ipilimumab. This chain connects TRBV5-1 to TRBJ1-2, with D hard to call. CDR3 DNA: TGCGCCAGCAGCTTTGGAGGGAGCACCTATGGCTACACCTTC. It yields the protein CASSFGGSTYGYTF.